A selection of T cell receptor beta chains follows, all from one sample in a study of control samples from healthy donors and cancer patients. Data came from immunoSEQ multiplex PCR; TCRdb stores just in-frame clones and leaves some out. The table has 70,000 or so clones, 84% seen once. Sequencing was done on a sample of PBMCs. These receptors all come from a woman aged 50 to 60 with lung cancer. Each CDR3 is given with its conserved first and last residue. Fields, in order: D gene, J gene, V gene, clone size, CDR3 protein, CDR3 DNA. D genes are given only for firm matches. Only part of the rows carry a size: once, few, many, or a class if the clone is expanded.

>TRBD1|TRBJ1-2|TRBV2|NA
CASRVQGAINYGYTF
TGTGCCAGCAGGGTCCAGGGGGCGATTAACTATGGCTACACCTTC
>TRBD2|TRBJ2-1|TRBV5-4|NA
CASSAGTSGYNEQFF
TGTGCCAGCAGCGCCGGGACTAGCGGTTACAATGAGCAGTTCTTC
>NA|TRBJ1-1|TRBV7-9|NA
CASSLDQGTEAFF
TGTGCCAGCAGCTTAGATCAGGGGACTGAAGCTTTCTTT
>TRBD2|TRBJ2-7|TRBV6-1|NA
CASSGTSAGGFGEQYF
TGTGCCAGCAGTGGGACTAGCGCGGGGGGGTTCGGCGAGCAGTACTTC
>NA|TRBJ2-1|TRBV5-1|few
CASSPDRSSYNEQFF
TGCGCCAGCAGCCCCGACAGGAGCTCCTACAATGAGCAGTTCTTC
>NA|TRBJ1-5|TRBV27|NA
CASQLTGYSNQPQHF
TGTGCCAGCCAACTGACGGGATATAGCAATCAGCCCCAGCATTTT
>NA|TRBJ2-2|TRBV7-2|NA
CASSYSTGFNTGELFF
TGTGCCAGCAGCTATTCGACAGGTTTCAACACCGGGGAGCTGTTTTTT
>TRBD1|TRBJ2-2|TRBV4-1|NA
CASSQGRQGNTGELFF
TGCGCCAGCAGCCAGGGGAGACAGGGAAACACCGGGGAGCTGTTTTTT
>NA|TRBJ2-7|TRBV6-1|NA
CASSEGSSYEQYF
TGTGCCAGCAGTGAAGGTAGCTCCTACGAGCAGTACTTC
>TRBD1|TRBJ2-3|TRBV7-2|once
CASSLRVQGADTQYF
TGTGCCAGCAGCTTAAGAGTCCAGGGGGCAGATACGCAGTATTTT
>NA|TRBJ1-1|TRBV27|NA
CASSSLWRAPPEAFF
TGTGCCAGCAGTTCACTCTGGCGGGCCCCCCCTGAAGCTTTCTTT
>TRBD1|TRBJ1-4|TRBV27|NA
CASSLLGGGETNEKLFF
TGTGCCAGCAGTTTATTAGGAGGGGGCGAGACTAATGAAAAACTGTTTTTT
>TRBD2|TRBJ2-7|TRBV6-5|NA
CASSWTSRSYEQYF
TGTGCCAGCAGTTGGACTAGCCGGTCCTACGAGCAGTACTTC
>NA|TRBJ2-3|TRBV7-2|NA
CASSLAPVGSDTQYF
TGTGCCAGCAGCTTAGCGCCTGTGGGGTCAGATACGCAGTATTTT
>TRBD1|TRBJ2-7|TRBV7-9|NA
CASSYRGSYEQYF
TGTGCCAGCAGCTACAGGGGATCCTACGAGCAGTACTTC
>NA|TRBJ1-2|TRBV19|NA
CASWAFDYGYTF
TGTGCCAGCTGGGCGTTCGACTATGGCTACACCTTC
>NA|TRBJ1-6|TRBV7-8|NA
CASSLDAITLHF
TGTGCCAGCAGCTTAGACGCTATTACCCTCCACTTT
>NA|TRBJ1-5|TRBV30|NA
CAWSVRGLGNQPQHF
TGTGCCTGGAGTGTACGAGGGTTGGGCAATCAGCCCCAGCATTTT
>NA|TRBJ2-2|TRBV4-2|once
CASSQDDTGELFF
TGTGCCAGCAGCCAAGATGACACCGGGGAGCTGTTTTTT
>NA|TRBJ1-2|TRBV10-3|once
CAISESGNSVESYTF
TGTGCCATCAGTGAGTCAGGAAACAGCGTTGAGAGCTACACCTTC
>NA|TRBJ2-7|TRBV28|NA
CASSWTDYEQYF
TGTGCCAGCAGCTGGACCGATTACGAGCAGTACTTC
>TRBD2|TRBJ2-1|TRBV11-3|NA
CASSRGLAGGGEQFF
TGTGCCAGCAGCCGGGGACTAGCGGGGGGAGGTGAGCAGTTCTTC
>TRBD1|TRBJ2-2|TRBV29-1|NA
CSVEDLRTGEWRTGELFF
TGCAGCGTTGAAGATCTGAGGACAGGGGAATGGCGCACCGGGGAGCTGTTTTTT
>NA|TRBJ1-1|TRBV4-1|NA
CASSPLQMNTEAFF
TGCGCCAGCAGCCCGCTACAAATGAACACTGAAGCTTTCTTT
>NA|TRBJ1-1|TRBV5-1|NA
CASSLRLNTEAFF
TGCGCCAGCAGCTTGCGTCTGAACACTGAAGCTTTCTTT
>NA|TRBJ1-3|TRBV5-5|NA
CASSLVGNTIYF
TGTGCCAGCAGCTTGGTTGGAAACACCATATATTTT
>NA|TRBJ2-7|TRBV6-1|NA
CASSEKWDTPRYF
TGTGCCAGCAGTGAAAAATGGGACACTCCCAGGTACTTC
>TRBD1|TRBJ2-6|TRBV25-1|few
CASSESGTGLSGANVLTF
TGTGCCAGCAGTGAATCCGGGACAGGGCTCTCTGGGGCCAACGTCCTGACTTTC
>NA|TRBJ1-2|TRBV9|NA
CASSVDGANYGYTF
TGTGCCAGCAGCGTAGATGGGGCTAACTATGGCTACACCTTC
>NA|TRBJ2-1|TRBV11-2|NA
CASSLEAPGTHEQFF
TGTGCCAGCAGCTTAGAAGCTCCCGGGACACATGAGCAGTTCTTC
>TRBD1|TRBJ2-7|TRBV19|NA
CASKPTGKSYEQYF
TGTGCCAGTAAGCCGACAGGGAAATCCTACGAGCAGTACTTC
>NA|TRBJ1-3|TRBV5-1|NA
CASSLAVGTPGNTIYF
TGCGCCAGCAGCTTGGCCGTGGGAACTCCTGGAAACACCATATATTTT
>NA|TRBJ1-1|TRBV7-9|NA
CASVLDRNTEAFF
TGTGCCAGCGTACTGGACCGCAACACTGAAGCTTTCTTT
>TRBD1|TRBJ1-2|TRBV5-1|NA
CASSPQGAMGYGYTF
TGCGCCAGCAGCCCGCAGGGGGCAATGGGGTATGGCTACACCTTC
>NA|TRBJ2-2|TRBV4-2|NA
CASSRVGGRGYTGELFF
TGTGCCAGCAGCCGAGTCGGCGGCAGGGGCTACACCGGGGAGCTGTTTTTT
>TRBD1|TRBJ2-3|TRBV18|once
CASSPQGQGRADTQYF
TGTGCCAGCTCACCGCAAGGACAGGGTAGGGCAGATACGCAGTATTTT
>NA|TRBJ1-2|TRBV6-1|few
CASSEPSHSRGFYGYTF
TGTGCCAGCAGTGAACCCTCACATTCTCGGGGGTTTTATGGCTACACCTTC
>NA|TRBJ2-2|TRBV6-5|NA
CASSYPSGELFF
TGTGCCAGCAGTTACCCATCCGGGGAGCTGTTTTTT
>NA|TRBJ1-5|TRBV3-1/TRBV3-2|once
CASSPHTLTDYSNQPQHF
TGTGCCAGCAGCCCACATACGCTAACAGATTATAGCAATCAGCCCCAGCATTTT
>NA|TRBJ1-1|TRBV7-9|NA
CASSAFGGEAFF
TGTGCCAGCAGCGCCTTCGGGGGCGAAGCTTTCTTT
>TRBD1|TRBJ1-5|TRBV15|NA
CATSRGLTGEHQPQHF
TGTGCCACCAGCAGAGGATTGACAGGGGAGCATCAGCCCCAGCATTTT
>NA|TRBJ2-3|TRBV5-4|NA
CASSLDKATDTQYF
TGTGCCAGCAGCTTGGATAAGGCCACAGATACGCAGTATTTT
>NA|TRBJ1-6|TRBV18|once
CASSPVATNSPLHF
TGTGCCAGCTCACCGGTAGCAACCAATTCACCCCTCCACTTT
>TRBD1|TRBJ1-2|TRBV5-1|NA
CASGPQGAMGYGYTF
TGCGCCAGCGGCCCGCAGGGGGCAATGGGGTATGGCTACACCTTC
>NA|TRBJ1-6|TRBV9|NA
CASSVSAGSGNSPLHF
TGTGCCAGCAGCGTATCAGCGGGGTCGGGAAATTCACCCCTCCACTTT
>NA|TRBJ1-5|TRBV24-1|few
CATSDPSGNNQPQHF
TGTGCCACCAGTGATCCTTCGGGAAACAATCAGCCCCAGCATTTT
>TRBD1|TRBJ1-1|TRBV19|NA
CACRQGSTTEAFF
TGTGCCTGTCGACAGGGATCGACCACTGAAGCTTTCTTT
>NA|TRBJ1-6|TRBV6-2/TRBV6-3|NA
CASSYGTAGGSPLHF
TGTGCCAGCAGTTACGGGACGGCCGGGGGATCACCCCTCCACTTT
>NA|TRBJ2-7|TRBV6-2/TRBV6-3|NA
CASSLRSGLYEQYF
TGTGCCAGCAGTCTACGCAGCGGTCTCTACGAGCAGTACTTC